The 10 T cell receptor beta chains presented below share a single source sample, sequenced in a study of T cells in Graves' hyperthyroidism and ophthalmopathy. Amplification targeted TCR beta CDR3 regions from RNA transcripts. First-round RT-PCR with HTBI primers amplified the TCR CDR3 region. TCRdb reanalysed the multiplex PCR reads using MiXCR and keeps one entry per CDR3 protein. The table has 660,000 or so distinct CDR3 sequences, about 45% seen once; the top ten hold under 8.5%. Material: peripheral blood or thyroid tissue (not recorded which). These receptors were obtained from an adult man with Graves' disease, either hyperthyroidism or ophthalmopathy (not recorded which).

This clonotype was observed many times. The rearrangement joins TRBV20-1 to TRBJ2-7, with 7 nucleotides matching TRBD1. CDR3 size: 15 residues. The trim removed 0 bases at V and 2 bases at J, leaving 7 bases unmatched. Germline values: CDR1 DFQATT, CDR2 SNEGSKA (reference sequence). The CDR3 DNA reads as TGCAGTGCTAGAGATCTAGGGACAGCCCCCTACGAGCAGTACTTC. This sequence encodes CSARDLGTAPYEQYF.

This clonotype has a count of ten or more. The chain uses TRBV6-1 and TRBJ1-4, with a weak D call TRBD1 (6 bases). From germline, CDR1 is MNHNS and CDR2 SASEGT. This CDR3 is 15 amino acids long. V lost 3 bases to trimming and J lost 6 bases, with 14 bases between them. CDR3 bases: TGTGCCAGCAGTGAGAACGGACAGAGTTATGAAAAACTGTTTTTT. This encodes CASSENGQSYEKLFF.

This chain joins TRBV2 and TRBJ1-2; 7 bases match TRBD1. Germline V gene lookup returns CDR1 SNHLY and CDR2 FYNNEI. The length of the CDR3 is 15 residues. V shed 2 bases and J 0 bases; nucleotides not matched to a gene: 3. As DNA, the CDR3 is TGTGCCAGCAGTGAACCGGGACAGCCTAACTATGGCTACACCTTC. Its protein is CASSEPGQPNYGYTF.

Sample share makes this clonotype medium-sized (0.01 to 0.1%). V is TRBV15 and J is TRBJ1-5; D is possibly TRBD1 (5 bases). CDR3 length equals 14 residues. V was pared by 1 base and J by 11 bases, with 15 bases between. Per germline, CDR1 LNHNV and CDR2 YYDKDF (reference sequence). CDR3 loop: CATSRGRGTGTQHF. The DNA for the CDR3 is TGTGCCACCAGCAGAGGGAGGGGTACCGGGACCCAGCATTTT.

This clonotype has just a few counts. The V gene is TRBV12-3 or TRBV12-4, the J gene TRBJ1-1, with TRBD1 as a possible D gene (6 bases). This CDR3 region has 11 residues. With 7 bases removed from V and 8 bases from J, the gap between germline ends came to 11 bases. Here the CDR3 reads CASTTGLEAFF. The CDR3 nucleotides are TGTGCCAGCACTACAGGGTTGGAAGCTTTCTTT.

This clonotype was recorded only once. This chain links TRBV12-3 or TRBV12-4 with TRBJ2-5, with D tentatively TRBD1 or TRBD2 (5 bases each). The V end was cut by 4 bases, the J end by 1 base, with 13 bases between. This CDR3 has 15 amino acids. As DNA, the CDR3 is TGTGCCAGCAGTTCGGGGCTTCCGGCCCAAGAGACCCAGTACTTC. Translated: CASSSGLPAQETQYF.

V is TRBV20-1 and J is TRBJ2-7; possibly TRBD2 for D (6 bases). Trimming left V 0 bases short and J 2 bases short, with 14 bases between. The germline CDR1 and CDR2 sequences are DFQATT and SNEGSKA (reference sequence). There are 15 residues in the CDR3. The CDR3, as DNA: TGCAGTGCTAGAGAAACCGGGACTTCACCCTACGAGCAGTACTTC. Its translation is CSARETGTSPYEQYF.

This clonotype was observed a few times. This chain links TRBV10-3 with TRBJ1-2; 9 nucleotides match TRBD1. The length of the CDR3 is 16 residues. With 10 bases clipped from V and 3 bases from J, the junction kept 15 bases outside the gene matches. Germline CDR1 reads ENHRY; CDR2 reads SYGVKD. CDR3 residues: CASRWNRGRLDYGYTF. CDR3 coding DNA: TGTGCCAGCAGGTGGAACAGGGGGCGGCTGGACTATGGCTACACCTTC.

The V and J genes are TRBV5-1 and TRBJ1-2; maybe TRBD1 (5 bases). CDR1 is SGHRS, CDR2 YFSETQ, per germline. CDR3 length: 15 residues. With 0 bases removed from V and 8 bases from J, the gap between germline ends came to 17 bases. The DNA of the CDR3 is TGCGCCAGCAGCTTGGCCAGTGGAAGGGACGGGGGCTACACCTTC. Translated, it gives CASSLASGRDGGYTF.

This clonotype was observed a few times. The CDR3 bases are TGCAGTGCTAGAGATTGGCAGAGCTCTGGAAACACCATATATTTT. This codes for CSARDWQSSGNTIYF. J is TRBJ1-3 and V is TRBV20-1; D is unresolved. The ends were cut back, 0 bases at V and 0 bases at J, with 9 bases in the middle. The CDR3 length is 15 residues. CDR1 is DFQATT and CDR2 is SNEGSKA in the germline V gene (reference sequence).